This T cell receptor (beta chain) was found in a study of identical twins. Overall study findings and caveats: The study found weaker excess twin sharing in beta out-of-frame sequences.

This CDR3 comprises 14 residues. From germline, CDR1 is SGHRS and CDR2 YFSETQ. The germline V and J ends were trimmed by 4 bases and 5 bases, with 14 bases remaining between them. After template switching added a universal primer site, the resulting cDNA carried unique molecular identifiers. TCRdb itself ran the 5' RACE reads through MiXCR, one entry per CDR3 protein. The sample holds around 1.7 million distinct CDR3 sequences; under 35% are singletons and the top ten take 0.27%. There are a few counts of this clonotype. Its antigen is still unknown. The receptor was isolated from a newborn girl in good health. Sequenced sample: cord blood. The J gene is TRBJ2-3, the V gene TRBV5-1; no definite D call. The chain's CDR3 is CASSKIPGVDTQYF. CDR3 bases: TGCGCCAGCAGCAAGATACCTGGGGTAGATACGCAGTATTTT.